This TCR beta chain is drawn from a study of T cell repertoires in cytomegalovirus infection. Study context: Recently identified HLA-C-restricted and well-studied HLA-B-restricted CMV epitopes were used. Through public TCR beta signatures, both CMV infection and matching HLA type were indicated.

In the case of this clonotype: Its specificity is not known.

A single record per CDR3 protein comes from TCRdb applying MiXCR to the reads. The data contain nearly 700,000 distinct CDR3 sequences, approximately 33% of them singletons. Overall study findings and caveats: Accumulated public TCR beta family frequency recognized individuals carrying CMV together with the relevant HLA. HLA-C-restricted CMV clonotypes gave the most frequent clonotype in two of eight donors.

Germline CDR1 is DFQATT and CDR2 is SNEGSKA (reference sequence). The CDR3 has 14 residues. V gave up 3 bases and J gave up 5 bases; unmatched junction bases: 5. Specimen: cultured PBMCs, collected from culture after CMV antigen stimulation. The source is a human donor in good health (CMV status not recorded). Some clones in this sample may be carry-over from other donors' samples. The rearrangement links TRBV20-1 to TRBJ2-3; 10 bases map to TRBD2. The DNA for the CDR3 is TGCAGTGCTAGTGAGCGGGAGGGCATAGATACGCAGTATTTT. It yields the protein CSASEREGIDTQYF.